This is a list of T cell receptor beta chains from one sample in a study of OX40 agonist ivuxolimab in advanced cancers. Measured with immunoSEQ multiplex PCR; TCRdb has only the in-frame clones, and not every one. Counted here are 55,000 to 65,000 clones, roughly 85% occurring once; the ten biggest clones make up approximately 3.6%. Source: CD4+ or CD8+ T cells sorted from blood, taken in a trial of the OX40 agonist ivuxolimab. Source of these receptors: an adult with an advanced solid tumor such as melanoma, head and neck, liver or kidney cancer. Each CDR3 is given with its conserved first and last residue. Fields, in order: clone size, J gene, V gene, D gene, CDR3 protein, CDR3 DNA. D genes are given only for firm matches. Clone sizes are given selectively: once, few, many, or a class where the clone is expanded.

>NA|TRBJ1-3|TRBV7-8|NA
CASSPGFPGDTIYF
TGTGCCAGCAGCCCAGGTTTCCCCGGGGACACCATATATTTT
>NA|TRBJ2-5|TRBV28|NA
CASSLYGETQYF
TGTGCCAGCAGTTTATACGGAGAGACCCAGTACTTC
>few|TRBJ2-5|TRBV14|TRBD1
CASSRLQGARGQETQYF
TGTGCCAGCAGCCGACTACAGGGGGCGCGGGGCCAAGAGACCCAGTACTTC
>few|TRBJ1-6|TRBV18|NA
CASGSQANSPLHF
TGTGCCAGCGGGTCCCAGGCTAATTCACCCCTCCACTTT
>NA|TRBJ2-7|TRBV19|NA
CASSTQAGNEQYF
TGTGCCAGTAGTACCCAGGCGGGGAATGAGCAGTACTTC
>NA|TRBJ2-1|TRBV2|TRBD2
CASSQTSGRAHNEQFF
TGTGCCAGCAGTCAGACTAGCGGGAGGGCCCACAATGAGCAGTTCTTC
>NA|TRBJ1-2|TRBV12-5|TRBD1
CASGRDSLYGYTF
TGTGCTAGTGGCCGGGACAGCCTGTATGGCTACACCTTC
>NA|TRBJ2-1|TRBV10-3|TRBD1
CAISPSGTGNDNEQFF
TGTGCCATCAGCCCGAGTGGGACAGGGAACGACAATGAGCAGTTCTTC
>NA|TRBJ2-2|TRBV5-4|TRBD2
CASSLRLAVIAGELFF
TGTGCCAGCAGCTTACGACTAGCGGTTATTGCCGGGGAGCTGTTTTTT
>NA|TRBJ2-5|TRBV6-1|NA
CASSEGLTRVGTQYF
TGTGCCAGCAGTGAAGGCTTGACCAGGGTGGGGACCCAGTACTTC
>few|TRBJ2-3|TRBV28|NA
CASSSRTDTQYF
TGTGCCAGCAGCTCACGCACAGATACGCAGTATTTT
>NA|TRBJ2-5|TRBV21-1|NA
CASSKPAGSWQETQYF
TGTGCCAGCAGCAAACCCGCTGGAAGTTGGCAAGAGACCCAGTACTTC
>NA|TRBJ2-7|TRBV14|TRBD1
CASSQDGAWDSPYEQYF
TGTGCCAGCAGCCAAGATGGGGCATGGGACAGCCCGTACGAGCAGTACTTC
>NA|TRBJ2-6|TRBV30|NA
CAWSRGGANVLTF
TGTGCCTGGAGTCGAGGGGGGGCCAACGTCCTGACTTTC
>NA|TRBJ1-4|TRBV6-5|NA
CASSYSIAGEKLFF
TGTGCCAGCAGTTACTCGATCGCCGGAGAAAAACTGTTTTTT
>once|TRBJ2-7|TRBV9|TRBD1
CASSFGTGPSYEQYF
TGTGCCAGCAGCTTCGGGACAGGGCCGTCCTACGAGCAGTACTTC
>NA|TRBJ2-7|TRBV5-4|NA
CASSLYGVSSYEQYF
TGTGCCAGCAGCCTCTACGGAGTATCTTCCTACGAGCAGTACTTC
>NA|TRBJ1-1|TRBV7-9|TRBD1
CASSPQGGTEAFF
TGTGCCAGCAGCCCCCAGGGGGGTACTGAAGCTTTCTTT
>NA|TRBJ1-2|TRBV14|NA
CASSPSGALRGYTF
TGTGCCAGCAGCCCCTCCGGAGCCTTGAGAGGCTACACCTTC
>NA|TRBJ1-4|TRBV4-2|TRBD1
CASSQRRGQGGEKLFF
TGTGCCAGCAGCCAAAGGAGGGGACAGGGAGGGGAAAAACTGTTTTTT
>few|TRBJ2-7|TRBV15|TRBD1
CATSGSRDRPSEQYF
TGTGCCACCAGCGGGTCCCGGGACAGGCCCAGCGAGCAGTACTTC